The rows below give T cell receptor beta chains drawn from one sample of a study of T cells after yellow fever vaccination. TCRdb independently ran MiXCR on the 5' RACE reads; one entry per CDR3 protein. Of 500,000 to 650,000 distinct CDR3 sequences in the sample, approximately 13% were seen once. The sample in question was PBMCs, obtained on the day of the yellow fever booster vaccination. The receptors derive from a man aged 30 to 45 who received the YFV17D yellow fever vaccine. The CDR3 runs from the conserved cysteine through the conserved F or W. A D gene is named only where the DNA matches it firmly. A clone size is listed for some rows: how often the clone was seen (once, few, many), or a class if it is expanded.

clone_size: few
v_call: TRBV20-1
d_call: TRBD1
j_call: TRBJ2-7
cdr3_nt: TGCAGCCTCGCAGGGGCAGGGGGCTACGAGCAGTACTTC
cdr3_aa: CSLAGAGGYEQYF

clone_size: -
v_call: TRBV11-2
d_call: TRBD2
j_call: TRBJ2-5
cdr3_nt: TGTCCCAGCAGCCCCCGGGTTAGCGGGATCAGAGAGACCCAGTACTTC
cdr3_aa: CPSSPRVSGIRETQYF

clone_size: few
v_call: TRBV27
d_call: TRBD2
j_call: TRBJ2-3
cdr3_nt: TGTGCCAGCAGTCGACTAGCGGGAGGTTTGACAGATACGCAGTATTTT
cdr3_aa: CASSRLAGGLTDTQYF

clone_size: few
v_call: TRBV2
d_call: -
j_call: TRBJ2-1
cdr3_nt: TGTGCCAGCCATGGAGGACTGCTCCGCAATGAGCAGTTCTTC
cdr3_aa: CASHGGLLRNEQFF

clone_size: -
v_call: TRBV20-1
d_call: -
j_call: TRBJ2-7
cdr3_nt: TGCAGTGCTAGAGTCCCTAGCAGTGGGAACTACGAGCAGTACTTC
cdr3_aa: CSARVPSSGNYEQYF

clone_size: -
v_call: TRBV7-2
d_call: -
j_call: TRBJ1-1
cdr3_nt: TGTGCCAGCAGCTTAATGGCAGATGAAGCTTTCTTT
cdr3_aa: CASSLMADEAFF

clone_size: -
v_call: TRBV18
d_call: TRBD1
j_call: TRBJ2-7
cdr3_nt: TGTGCCAGCTCACCCCGACAGGGTATGCCCTACGAGCAGTACTTC
cdr3_aa: CASSPRQGMPYEQYF

clone_size: -
v_call: TRBV6-5
d_call: TRBD2
j_call: TRBJ2-3
cdr3_nt: TGTGCCAGCAGTTACGGTAGACTAGCGGGAGTGAGGACAGATACGCAGTATTTT
cdr3_aa: CASSYGRLAGVRTDTQYF

clone_size: few
v_call: TRBV20-1
d_call: TRBD1
j_call: TRBJ1-2
cdr3_nt: TGCAGTGCTAGAGATGGCGGCATAGACAGGGGGTTAGGTTGGGACTATGGCTACACCTTC
cdr3_aa: CSARDGGIDRGLGWDYGYTF

clone_size: -
v_call: TRBV21-1
d_call: -
j_call: TRBJ1-1
cdr3_nt: TGTGCCATCGGTGGAGGGAGGGGGAACACTGAAGCTTTCTTT
cdr3_aa: CAIGGGRGNTEAFF

clone_size: few
v_call: TRBV15
d_call: -
j_call: TRBJ2-1
cdr3_nt: TGTGCCACCGCCGCCTCGGGGGCGCGGAATGAGCAGTTCTTC
cdr3_aa: CATAASGARNEQFF

clone_size: -
v_call: TRBV9
d_call: -
j_call: TRBJ2-1
cdr3_nt: TGTGCCAGCAGCGTACGAGGGGCTCCGTACAATGAGCAGTTCTTC
cdr3_aa: CASSVRGAPYNEQFF

clone_size: few
v_call: TRBV6-2/TRBV6-3
d_call: TRBD2
j_call: TRBJ2-1
cdr3_nt: TGTGCCAGCAGTTATTGGACTAGCAGTGAGCAGTTCTTC
cdr3_aa: CASSYWTSSEQFF

clone_size: few
v_call: TRBV28
d_call: TRBD1
j_call: TRBJ1-5
cdr3_nt: TGTGCCAGCAAAGGACAGGGTTATCAGCCCCAGCATTTT
cdr3_aa: CASKGQGYQPQHF

clone_size: few
v_call: TRBV4-3
d_call: TRBD1
j_call: TRBJ1-2
cdr3_nt: TGCGCCAGCAGCCAAGACCGATCAGGAGAGGGGGCTGATGGCTACACCTTC
cdr3_aa: CASSQDRSGEGADGYTF

clone_size: -
v_call: TRBV7-3
d_call: -
j_call: TRBJ2-5
cdr3_nt: TGTGCCAGCAGCCTCGCCGCCGCGGACGAAGGTCTTCAAGAGACCCAGTACTTC
cdr3_aa: CASSLAAADEGLQETQYF

clone_size: -
v_call: TRBV5-1
d_call: -
j_call: TRBJ2-1
cdr3_nt: TGCGCCAGCAGCTTGGGGTTCGGTGGGATTTTAGGGGATGAGCAGTTCTTC
cdr3_aa: CASSLGFGGILGDEQFF

clone_size: many
v_call: TRBV12-3/TRBV12-4
d_call: -
j_call: TRBJ2-3
cdr3_nt: TGTGCCAGCAGTTTAGGTCGGGGCGGCGGTGATACGCAGTATTTT
cdr3_aa: CASSLGRGGGDTQYF

clone_size: once
v_call: TRBV25-1
d_call: -
j_call: TRBJ2-5
cdr3_nt: TGTGCCAGCAGTGACCTTCTAAAGACCCAGTACTTC
cdr3_aa: CASSDLLKTQYF

clone_size: few
v_call: TRBV7-9
d_call: TRBD2
j_call: TRBJ2-5
cdr3_nt: TGTGCCAGCAGCTCCACGTTTAGCGGGAGCGCAGAGACCCAGTACTTC
cdr3_aa: CASSSTFSGSAETQYF

clone_size: few
v_call: TRBV12-3/TRBV12-4
d_call: TRBD2
j_call: TRBJ2-3
cdr3_nt: TGTGCCAGCAGGACCCTCCGGGAGGGGACAGATACGCAGTATTTT
cdr3_aa: CASRTLREGTDTQYF

clone_size: few
v_call: TRBV5-1
d_call: -
j_call: TRBJ2-5
cdr3_nt: TGCGCCAGCAGCCACAGCTCAGGGTATCAAGAGACCCAGTACTTC
cdr3_aa: CASSHSSGYQETQYF